These 15 T cell receptor beta chains were all obtained from the same sample, sequenced in a study of T-cell reconstitution after alpha-beta-depleted transplantation in children. Using unique molecular identifiers, the investigators prepared the TCRbeta library. TCRdb recomputed calls from the PCR reads with MiXCR, one row per CDR3 protein. Here the sample spans about 830,000 distinct CDR3 sequences, approximately 15% being singletons. The sample in question was PBMCs, mostly from graft donor cells, obtained 360 days after TCRalphabeta/CD19-depleted stem cell transplant. The receptor source for this set is a male patient under 18 who had a stem cell transplant for acute lymphoblastic leukemia, so the T cells may come from the graft donor.

The V and J genes are TRBV5-5 and TRBJ1-2; D may be TRBD1 (6 bases). The CDR3 consists of 15 residues. V was clipped by 2 bases and J by 8 bases, with 19 bases between them. CDR1 and CDR2 from the germline V gene are SGHKS and YYEKEE (reference sequence). The CDR3 spells CASSFGYREAGGYTF. The CDR3 nucleotides read TGTGCCAGCAGCTTCGGCTACAGGGAAGCGGGAGGCTACACCTTC.

This clonotype was counted only a few times. The chain combines TRBV7-8 with TRBJ1-5; no reliable D call. CDR1 and CDR2 (germline): SGHVS, FQNEAQ. Deletions cut 7 bases from V and 2 bases from J, with 6 bases between. CDR3 length: 12 amino acids. CDR3 protein: CASTEGNQPQHF. The CDR3 nucleotides are TGTGCCAGCACGGAAGGCAATCAGCCCCAGCATTTT.

This clonotype was recorded a few times. The J gene is TRBJ1-5, the V gene TRBV7-4, with TRBD1 as a possible D gene (6 bases). V was clipped by 5 bases and J by 4 bases, with 27 bases between them. The CDR3 spans 19 residues. Per germline, CDR1 SGHVT and CDR2 SQSDAQ. CDR3 coding DNA: TGTGCCAGCAGCCGTTTCGTCTCATACGAACAGGGAGGGAATCAGCCCCAGCATTTT. Residues: CASSRFVSYEQGGNQPQHF.

This clonotype was seen a handful of times. The chain joins TRBV5-1 to TRBJ2-4; D may match TRBD1 or TRBD2 (5 bases each). The V gene lost 4 bases and the J gene lost 7 bases, with 18 bases spanning the gap. Germline lookup yields CDR1 SGHRS and CDR2 YFSETQ. This CDR3 region has 15 residues. CDR3 amino acids: CASSPTPGPGNIQYF. The CDR3 bases are TGCGCCAGCAGCCCGACGCCGGGACCGGGTAACATTCAGTACTTC.

This clonotype appeared a few times. The chain couples TRBV12-3 or TRBV12-4 to TRBJ2-3; TRBD2 matches 8 bases. There are 13 residues in the CDR3. Trimming took 5 bases from V and 6 from J; bases not matched to a gene: 4. The CDR3 spells CASSRGGRDTQYF. CDR3 nucleotide sequence: TGTGCCAGCAGTCGGGGGGGACGTGATACGCAGTATTTT.

V gene TRBV4-1 combines with J gene TRBJ2-4, with D possibly being TRBD2 (5 bases). Deletions cut 1 base from V and 2 bases from J, with 15 bases between. CDR3 size: 17 residues. CDR1 is MGHRA, CDR2 YSYEKL, per germline. CDR3 nucleotide sequence: TGCGCCAGCAGCCAAGGGAGAGCTCGGGATTCCAAAAACATTCAGTACTTC. Translation gives CASSQGRARDSKNIQYF.

The rearrangement joins TRBV2 to TRBJ2-3; TRBD2 is a possible D gene (5 bases). This CDR3 region has 12 residues. Trimming took 8 bases from V and 4 from J, leaving 10 bases between them. Germline V gene lookup returns CDR1 SNHLY and CDR2 FYNNEI. DNA for the CDR3: TGTGCCAGCCGCTGGAGGCCAGATACGCAGTATTTT. Amino acid sequence: CASRWRPDTQYF.

This clonotype was detected a few times. CDR3 amino acids: CSARASGGELFF. Written as DNA, the CDR3 is TGCAGTGCTAGGGCCTCCGGGGGGGAGCTGTTTTTT. This chain links TRBV20-1 with TRBJ2-2; D is unclear. Trimming left V 3 bases short and J 8 bases short, with 10 bases between. This CDR3 comprises 12 residues. The V gene's germline CDR1 is DFQATT and CDR2 SNEGSKA (reference sequence).

The chain links TRBV7-2 to TRBJ2-5; D may be TRBD1 (5 bases). CDR1 SGHTA and CDR2 FQGNSA come from the germline V gene. V was shortened by 2 bases and J by 4 bases, with 11 bases between the two germline ends. The CDR3 runs to 14 residues. The CDR3 DNA follows: TGTGCCAGCAGCTTATCAGGGTTGAGAGAGACCCAGTACTTC. Translated, it gives CASSLSGLRETQYF.

The chain couples TRBV5-1 to TRBJ2-7; a weak D match, TRBD1 (6 bases). Germline CDR1 is SGHRS and CDR2 is YFSETQ. Trimming took 4 bases from V and 0 from J, leaving 11 bases between them. This CDR3 region has 14 residues. DNA of the CDR3: TGCGCCAGCAGCGCCTCGGGACACTCCTACGAGCAGTACTTC. Its translation is CASSASGHSYEQYF.

Only a few counts were recorded for this clonotype. The J gene is TRBJ2-7, the V gene TRBV20-1; 12 bases line up with TRBD2. The germline CDR1 and CDR2 sequences are DFQATT and SNEGSKA (reference sequence). With V trimmed by 3 bases and J by 6 bases, 9 bases remained unmatched. The CDR3 loop spans 15 amino acids. The chain's CDR3 is CSASRLAGGVGEQYF. CDR3 nucleotides: TGCAGTGCTAGTCGCCTAGCGGGAGGGGTTGGCGAGCAGTACTTC.

This clonotype has a handful of counts. V gene TRBV12-3 or TRBV12-4 combines with J gene TRBJ1-5; D is possibly TRBD1 (5 bases). Trimming took off 6 bases at V and 4 bases at J, with 16 bases between the two ends. CDR3 length equals 15 residues. The CDR3 region has the DNA TGTGCCAGCAGCCCCAGGGTCAGTAGGAATCAGCCCCAGCATTTT. Protein sequence: CASSPRVSRNQPQHF.

This clonotype was found a few times. V and J are TRBV5-1 and TRBJ2-3; 8 positions agree with TRBD1. Germline CDR1 is SGHRS and CDR2 is YFSETQ. CDR3 length equals 16 residues. Trimming took 2 bases from V and 2 from J; bases not matched to a gene: 7. The DNA for the CDR3 is TGCGCCAGCAGCTTAAGACAGGGGTTCTCCACAGATACGCAGTATTTT. It codes for CASSLRQGFSTDTQYF.

V is TRBV12-3 or TRBV12-4 and J is TRBJ2-2; 10 nucleotides agree with TRBD2. With V trimmed by 6 bases and J by 4 bases, 8 bases remained unmatched. The CDR3 is made up of 16 amino acids. The CDR3 region has the DNA TGTGCCAGCAGCGTACTAGCGGGATGGTCCACCGGGGAGCTGTTTTTT. It yields the protein CASSVLAGWSTGELFF.

This clonotype was found a few times. The chain couples TRBV4-2 to TRBJ1-1, with 7 bases lining up with TRBD1. The germline V gene encodes CDR1 LGHNA and CDR2 YNFKEQ. J gave up 11 bases and V 0 bases, and 9 bases lay outside the gene matches. The CDR3 length is 14 residues. As DNA, the CDR3 is TGTGCCAGCAGCCAAGAAGACAGGGCTGTGCGGGCTTTCTTT. Protein: CASSQEDRAVRAFF.